This TCR beta chain appears in the sequencing data of a study of cytomegalovirus exposure and HLA in healthy donors. With regard to this clone: What it binds is unknown.

PCR was performed using 60 Vbeta and 13 Jbeta primers. The protocol was immunoSEQ multiplex PCR, while the TCRdb copy is restricted to in-frame clones and leaves out a portion. Seen here are tens of thousands of clones, more than 80% observed once, and the top ten hold roughly 5.6%. The CDR3 extends over 15 amino acids. Trimming cost V 4 bases and J 7 bases; bases outside gene matches: 9. Germline CDR1 reads MNHNS; CDR2 reads SASEGT. General study points: Per published accounts, TCR beta sequences correctly predicted the HLA-A and HLA-B alleles of most subjects.

The clonotype was recovered from a male donor in good health and CMV-seronegative. Sequenced sample: PBMCs. This chain joins TRBV6-1 and TRBJ2-1; 8 nucleotides agree with TRBD2. The CDR3 sequence: CASSVLTGGPNEQFF. The CDR3 DNA is TGTGCCAGCAGTGTTTTAACGGGGGGGCCAAATGAGCAGTTCTTC.